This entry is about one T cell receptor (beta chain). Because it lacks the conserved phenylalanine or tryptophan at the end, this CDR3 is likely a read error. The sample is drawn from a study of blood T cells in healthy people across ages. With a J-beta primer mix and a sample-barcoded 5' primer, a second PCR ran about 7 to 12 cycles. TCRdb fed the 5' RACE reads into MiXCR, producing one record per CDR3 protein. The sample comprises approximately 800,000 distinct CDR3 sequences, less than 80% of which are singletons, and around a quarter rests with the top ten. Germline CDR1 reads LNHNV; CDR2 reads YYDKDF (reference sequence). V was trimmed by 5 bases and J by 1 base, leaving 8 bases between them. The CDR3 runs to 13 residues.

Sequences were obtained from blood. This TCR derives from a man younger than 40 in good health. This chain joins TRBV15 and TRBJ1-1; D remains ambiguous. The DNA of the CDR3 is TGTGCCACCAGCGGTCCGGGGAACACTGAAGCTTTCTGT. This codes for CATSGPGNTEAFC.